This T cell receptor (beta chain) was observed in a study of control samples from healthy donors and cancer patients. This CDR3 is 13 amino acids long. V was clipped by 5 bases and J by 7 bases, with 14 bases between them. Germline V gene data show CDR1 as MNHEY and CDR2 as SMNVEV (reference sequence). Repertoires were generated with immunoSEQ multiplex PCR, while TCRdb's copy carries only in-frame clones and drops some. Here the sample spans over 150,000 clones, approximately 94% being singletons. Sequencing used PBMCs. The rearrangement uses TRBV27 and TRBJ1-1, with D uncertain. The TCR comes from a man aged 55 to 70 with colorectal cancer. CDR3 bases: TGTGCCAGCAGTACGCGCCCCCAGGATGAAGCTTTCTTT. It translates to CASSTRPQDEAFF.